The rows below give T cell receptor beta chains drawn from one sample of a study of a mutant IDH1 vaccine in newly diagnosed glioma. The antigens these receptors bind are not known. Clones were sequenced by immunoSEQ multiplex PCR, and TCRdb holds only the in-frame ones, with some missing. Found here are tens of thousands of clones, 84% of them singletons; the top ten hold 3.6%. The source was PBMCs, collected from a glioma patient whose treatment included an IDH1 peptide vaccine. The receptor source for this set is a man aged 25-40 years with glioma. The CDR3 runs from the conserved cysteine through the conserved F or W. D genes are given only for firm matches. Expanded clones get a size class; other rows say once, few or many, or leave the size out.

d_call	v_call	clone_size	j_call	cdr3_nt	cdr3_aa
TRBD1	TRBV9	NA	TRBJ1-2	TGTGCCAGCAGCGCTAATCCAGACAGGGCCTATGGCTACACCTTC	CASSANPDRAYGYTF
TRBD1	TRBV10-3	NA	TRBJ2-6	TGTGCCATCAGTGAGTCACAGGGGCCTGGGGCCAACGTCCTGACTTTC	CAISESQGPGANVLTF
TRBD1	TRBV9	NA	TRBJ1-2	TGTGCCAGCAGTGGACAGGGACCGACGGGGAACTATGGCTACACCTTC	CASSGQGPTGNYGYTF
NA	TRBV5-1	NA	TRBJ2-5	TGCGCCAGCAGCTTGGCGCCAGGATGGCAAGAGACCCAGTACTTC	CASSLAPGWQETQYF
NA	TRBV28	NA	TRBJ2-7	TGTGCCAGCATGGGCGGAGCCTACGAGCAGTACTTC	CASMGGAYEQYF
TRBD1	TRBV27	NA	TRBJ1-1	TGTGCCAGCAGTACCCGGACAGGCCCTGTGGAAGCTTTCTTT	CASSTRTGPVEAFF
TRBD1	TRBV2	NA	TRBJ1-1	TGTGCGACAGGGACCTTCTTGAACACTGAAGCTTTCTTT	CATGTFLNTEAFF
NA	TRBV5-1	once	TRBJ1-2	TGCGCCAGCAGCTTAAGGGGCCACGACTATGGCTACACCTTC	CASSLRGHDYGYTF
NA	TRBV30	NA	TRBJ2-2	TGTGCCTGGAGTGTAATGGGAGTTAACACCGGGGAGCTGTTTTTT	CAWSVMGVNTGELFF
TRBD2	TRBV7-3	NA	TRBJ2-5	TGTGCCAGCAGCCCACTAGCGGACCAAGAGACCCAGTACTTC	CASSPLADQETQYF
TRBD1	TRBV5-6	NA	TRBJ1-1	TGTGCCAGCAGCTTTGAAGAGACAGGGGTCACTGAAGCTTTCTTT	CASSFEETGVTEAFF
TRBD1	TRBV25-1	NA	TRBJ1-2	TGTGCCAGCAGTGAATCGTCGGACAGGGCTTATGGCTACACCTTC	CASSESSDRAYGYTF
NA	TRBV27	once	TRBJ2-3	TGTGCCAGCAGTCTGGGATTAAGCACAGATACGCAGTATTTT	CASSLGLSTDTQYF
TRBD1	TRBV5-4	NA	TRBJ1-6	TGTGCCAGCAGCTTAGGCGGGGGGACAGGAGTAGTGTCACCCCTCCACTTT	CASSLGGGTGVVSPLHF
TRBD2	TRBV7-8	NA	TRBJ2-1	TGTGCCAGCAGCTTAGAGGAGGGCCTAGCGGGGTACAATGAGCAGTTCTTC	CASSLEEGLAGYNEQFF
TRBD1	TRBV5-8	NA	TRBJ2-3	TGTGCCAGCAGCCCGAGGGACAGGGGGCTCTGGGATACGCAGTATTTT	CASSPRDRGLWDTQYF
TRBD1	TRBV10-3	NA	TRBJ2-7	TGTGCCATCAGTGTGGGGACAGGAGACTACGAGCAGTACTTC	CAISVGTGDYEQYF
NA	TRBV4-2	NA	TRBJ2-3	TGTGCCAGCAGCCAAGCAGAGGCCCGCACAGATACGCAGTATTTT	CASSQAEARTDTQYF
TRBD1	TRBV10-3	NA	TRBJ2-7	TGTGCCATCAGTAGGACAGGGAGAGACCACGAGCAGTACTTC	CAISRTGRDHEQYF
NA	TRBV7-9	NA	TRBJ2-7	TGTGCCAGCAGCTTAGCGCCTCTCGTCGGGTACTCCTACGAGCAGTACTTC	CASSLAPLVGYSYEQYF
NA	TRBV25-1	NA	TRBJ1-2	TGTGCCAGCAGTGCACAGGGAAGATATGGCTACACCTTC	CASSAQGRYGYTF
NA	TRBV2	few	TRBJ1-1	TGTGCCAGCAGTGAATACGGTGCAGAAGCTTTCTTT	CASSEYGAEAFF
NA	TRBV30	NA	TRBJ1-5	TGTGCCTGGAGAGAAGGGACTCCACTTAGCAATCAGCCCCAGCATTTT	CAWREGTPLSNQPQHF
NA	TRBV5-1	NA	TRBJ1-3	TGCGCCAGCAGCCCCCGGCAGGCCTACTCTGGAAACACCATATATTTT	CASSPRQAYSGNTIYF
NA	TRBV11-2	once	TRBJ2-2	TGTGCCAGCAGCTTAGCGGAGGGGGCGAACACCGGGGAGCTGTTTTTT	CASSLAEGANTGELFF
TRBD1	TRBV7-2	NA	TRBJ2-7	TGTGCCAGCAGCCACCTCGGACAGGGGGCTGGTAAGAACTACGAGCAGTACTTC	CASSHLGQGAGKNYEQYF
TRBD1	TRBV30	NA	TRBJ2-4	TGTGCCTGGAGAGACAGGGAATTGAGGGTCAAAAACATTCAGTACTTC	CAWRDRELRVKNIQYF
NA	TRBV19	NA	TRBJ1-4	TGTGCCAGTAGTATGGTAACGGTAGTTGAAAAACTGTTTTTT	CASSMVTVVEKLFF
NA	TRBV7-9	NA	TRBJ1-4	TGTGCCAGCAGCACGAACCGGGGCGCAACTAATGAAAAACTGTTTTTT	CASSTNRGATNEKLFF
TRBD2	TRBV9	NA	TRBJ2-4	TGTGCCAGCAGCCGCAGCGGGACTAGCGGTCAAAACATTCAGTACTTC	CASSRSGTSGQNIQYF
TRBD1	TRBV7-9	NA	TRBJ1-2	TGTGCCAGCAGCTCCGGGGACAGATATGGCTACACCTTC	CASSSGDRYGYTF
NA	TRBV9	NA	TRBJ2-3	TGTGCCAGCAGCGAACAGACAGATACGCAGTATTTT	CASSEQTDTQYF
NA	TRBV5-6	few	TRBJ1-1	TGTGCCAGCAGCTTGGGAGTCGTAGTTATTGAAGCTTTCTTT	CASSLGVVVIEAFF